One sample yielded the 12 T cell receptor beta chains listed below, sequenced in a study of blood T cells in healthy people across ages. The authors ran a second PCR of about 7 to 11 cycles using a sample-barcoded 5' primer and a J-beta primer mix. TCRdb independently ran MiXCR on the 5' RACE reads; one entry per CDR3 protein. The sample yields 550,000 to 650,000 distinct CDR3 sequences, roughly 30% seen once. Sequences were obtained from blood. The receptor set was obtained from a woman older than 75 in good health.

Only a few counts were recorded for this clonotype. The chain combines TRBV19 with TRBJ2-3; 11 bases map to TRBD1. Germline V CDR1 and CDR2: LNHDA, SQIVND (reference sequence). This CDR3 has 15 amino acids. V shed 5 bases, J shed 2 bases, and the junction held 3 bases outside the gene matches. The CDR3 reads CASSAGQGATDTQYF. DNA for the CDR3: TGTGCCAGTAGTGCAGGACAGGGGGCCACAGATACGCAGTATTTT.

V and J are TRBV4-1 and TRBJ2-3, with 12 bases matching TRBD2. Looked up from germline, CDR1 is MGHRA and CDR2 is YSYEKL. Trimming removed 1 base from V and 2 bases from J; junction bases left unmatched: 10. The CDR3 covers 19 residues. DNA of the CDR3: TGCGCCAGCAGCCAAGTGTTTCTAGCGGGAGGGTCCTCCACAGATACGCAGTATTTT. Amino acid sequence: CASSQVFLAGGSSTDTQYF.

This clonotype was picked up a small number of times. The rearrangement links TRBV19 to TRBJ2-2; 7 bases are a match to TRBD1. There are 18 residues in the CDR3. Germline loops: CDR1 LNHDA, CDR2 SQIVND (reference sequence). With V trimmed by 3 bases and J by 3 bases, 13 bases remained unmatched. The CDR3 here is CASSMATQGWMDTGELFF. The CDR3 coding sequence is TGTGCCAGTAGTATGGCAACACAGGGGTGGATGGACACCGGGGAGCTGTTTTTT.

Many counts were recorded for this clonotype. V gene TRBV12-3 or TRBV12-4 combines with J gene TRBJ1-1, with no clear D. This CDR3 has 16 amino acids. V lost 8 bases and J lost 1, with 20 bases in between. The CDR3 is CASRRMRSQTNTEAFF. The DNA for the CDR3 is TGTGCCAGCCGAAGAATGAGGTCCCAAACGAACACTGAAGCTTTCTTT.

The V and J genes are TRBV2 and TRBJ1-4; D is ambiguous. The CDR3 is 14 amino acids. Trimming pared 4 bases from V and 6 bases from J, leaving 12 bases between. The germline CDR1 and CDR2 sequences are SNHLY and FYNNEI. In DNA, the CDR3 is TGTGCCAGCAGTGGCCTGCGTGTTGATGAAAAACTGTTTTTT. This sequence encodes CASSGLRVDEKLFF.

Worth noting for this clonotype: A much larger clonotype is one base distant, so this may be a read error. The CDR3 region is CAWSPWGQGNHEQYF. Here the CDR3 DNA reads TGTGCCTGGAGTCCCTGGGGACAGGGTAACCACGAGCAGTACTTC. The chain joins TRBV30 to TRBJ2-7, with 9 nucleotides matching TRBD1. With 2 bases clipped from V and 5 bases from J, the junction kept 10 bases outside the gene matches. This CDR3 spans 15 amino acids. The germline CDR1 and CDR2 sequences are GTSNPN and SVGIG (reference sequence).

There are many counts of this clonotype. The J gene is TRBJ2-7, the V gene TRBV6-2 or TRBV6-3, with 7 bases that match TRBD1. Trimming took 6 bases from V and 0 from J; bases not matched to a gene: 11. Germline CDR1 and CDR2: MNHEY and SVGEGT. The CDR3 has 16 amino acids. CDR3: CASREDKGTDSYEQYF. In DNA form, the CDR3 reads TGTGCCAGCAGGGAAGACAAAGGGACAGACTCCTACGAGCAGTACTTC.

This clonotype has ten or more counts. The V gene is TRBV6-5, the J gene TRBJ2-5; no clear D gene. The CDR3 has 13 residues. Germline V lookup: CDR1 MNHEY, CDR2 SVGAGI. V lost 0 bases and J lost 5, with 7 bases in between. This CDR3 is CASSYSGDETQYF. In DNA, the CDR3 is TGTGCCAGCAGTTACTCTGGAGACGAGACCCAGTACTTC.

The J gene is TRBJ1-1, the V gene TRBV11-2, with D perhaps TRBD1 (5 bases). The length of the CDR3 is 15 residues. Germline CDR1 reads SGHAT; CDR2 reads FQNNGV. V was clipped by 5 bases and J by 5 bases, with 18 bases between them. In nucleotides, the CDR3 is TGTGCCAGCAGCCCAGCAGGCTGGGACGGAACTGAAGCTTTCTTT. Translating it yields CASSPAGWDGTEAFF.

About this clonotype itself: A much larger clone differs from this one at a single base, so this may be a read error. The chain carries TRBV12-3 or TRBV12-4 and TRBJ1-2; TRBD1 might be the D (5 bases). Trimming pared 8 bases from V and 4 bases from J, leaving 20 bases between. The CDR3 runs 15 residues. In DNA, the CDR3 is TGTGCCAGCCGGGGGGGGGACGGGATATGCTATGGCTACACCTTC. Its protein is CASRGGDGICYGYTF.

The chain recombines TRBV20-1 with TRBJ1-4; tentatively, D is TRBD1 (5 bases). The CDR3 has 13 residues. Germline CDR1 is DFQATT and CDR2 is SNEGSKA (reference sequence). The V gene lost 4 bases and the J gene lost 8 bases, with 14 bases spanning the gap. This CDR3 reads CSAIGQGGEKLFF. In DNA form, the CDR3 reads TGCAGTGCTATTGGCCAGGGCGGGGAAAAACTGTTTTTT.

This clonotype was observed many times. The chain has TRBV7-2 and TRBJ2-3; D gene uncertain. The V end was cut by 6 bases, the J end by 3 bases, with 13 bases between. The CDR3 extends over 14 amino acids. Looked up from germline, CDR1 is SGHTA and CDR2 is FQGNSA. The CDR3 nucleotides read TGTGCCAGCAGTCTACCCCTAGTAACAGATACGCAGTATTTT. Translation: CASSLPLVTDTQYF.